This passage covers 30 T cell receptor beta chains from one sample sequenced in a study of cytomegalovirus exposure and HLA in healthy donors. Primers for the PCR totalled 60 Vbeta and 13 Jbeta. Assay used: immunoSEQ multiplex PCR; TCRdb lists only in-frame clones, some missing. Of about 140,000 clones listed, approximately 79% are singletons. Sequenced input: PBMCs. Receptors originate from a female donor in good health and CMV-seronegative.

The chain recombines TRBV28 with TRBJ1-2, with 9 bases aligning to TRBD1. Losses at the gene ends were 3 bases for V and 5 bases for J; bases not matched to a gene: 1. Looked up from germline, CDR1 is MDHEN and CDR2 is SYDVKM. The CDR3 length is 13 residues. The CDR3 region has the DNA TGTGCCAGCAGTTTGGACAGGGGATATGGCTACACCTTC. Its protein is CASSLDRGYGYTF.

The chain joins TRBV19 to TRBJ1-2; D is undetermined. CDR1 and CDR2 from the germline V gene are LNHDA and SQIVND (reference sequence). The ends were cut back, 7 bases at V and 6 bases at J, with 15 bases in the middle. This CDR3 has 13 residues. The CDR3 region has the DNA TGTGCCAGTATCGCCCGGTCGGCGGATGGCTACACCTTC. It codes for CASIARSADGYTF.

This clone was counted only a few times. In DNA, the CDR3 is TGCGCCAGCAGCCCAGGACAGCCTAATGAAAAACTGTTTTTT. Translated: CASSPGQPNEKLFF. V and J are TRBV5-1 and TRBJ1-4; maybe TRBD1 (6 bases). The V end was cut by 4 bases, the J end by 3 bases, with 10 bases between. The length of the CDR3 is 14 residues. Germline V gene data show CDR1 as SGHRS and CDR2 as YFSETQ.

The chain is built from TRBV2 and TRBJ2-7; 15 nucleotides match TRBD2. The CDR3 extends over 16 amino acids. Germline-derived CDR1 and CDR2 are SNHLY and FYNNEI. V trimming: 3 bases; J trimming: 3 bases; junction bases outside the gene matches: 3. CDR3 amino acids: CASSEGLAGGIYEQYF. CDR3 coding DNA: TGTGCCAGCAGTGAGGGACTAGCGGGAGGAATCTACGAGCAGTACTTC.

About this clone: One end of the junction is discordant with germline, which a read error may explain. The genes are TRBV20-1 and TRBJ2-3; a possible D gene is TRBD1 (6 bases). Germline loops: CDR1 DFQATT, CDR2 SNEGSKA (reference sequence). The CDR3 runs 9 residues. The CDR3 loop is CSARGGRAF. The CDR3 nucleotides read TGCAGTGCTAGAGGGGGGCGAGCCTTT.

V and J are TRBV29-1 and TRBJ2-3, with D possibly matching TRBD1 (6 bases). V gave up 7 bases and J gave up 6 bases, with 17 bases separating them. The CDR3 is 13 amino acids. Germline V CDR1 and CDR2: SQVTM, ANQGSEA. The CDR3 is CSEGQFLRDTQYF. The CDR3 coding sequence is TGCAGCGAAGGACAGTTTCTGAGGGATACGCAGTATTTT.

This rearrangement joins TRBV7-9 to TRBJ2-7; D remains ambiguous. This CDR3 has 11 residues. The germline V and J ends were trimmed by 4 bases and 5 bases, with 6 bases remaining between them. Germline loops: CDR1 SEHNR, CDR2 FQNEAQ (reference sequence). CDR3 bases: TGTGCCAGCAGCTCCTCTGACGAGCAGTACTTC. Amino acids: CASSSSDEQYF.

V is TRBV19 and J is TRBJ2-5; 7 bases line up with TRBD1. The CDR3 loop spans 15 amino acids. V dropped 4 bases and J dropped 1; count of bases not matched to a gene: 6. CDR1 and CDR2 (germline): LNHDA, SQIVND (reference sequence). The CDR3 DNA sequence: TGTGCCAGTAGTACACAGGGGCCATTCCAAGAGACCCAGTACTTC. As protein: CASSTQGPFQETQYF.

Of note for this clone: The sample has other DNA sequences that encode this CDR3 too. The chain employs TRBV28 and TRBJ2-5, with TRBD1 matching 11 bases. This CDR3 has 16 amino acids. V trimming: 2 bases; J trimming: 3 bases; junction bases outside the gene matches: 5. Germline assignment: CDR1 MDHEN and CDR2 SYDVKM. The CDR3 DNA follows: TGTGCCAGCAGTTTAAGGGACAGGGGGAGGGAAGAGACCCAGTACTTC. Residues: CASSLRDRGREETQYF.

This chain joins TRBV5-1 and TRBJ2-5; D gene ambiguous. The length of the CDR3 is 12 residues. Germline values: CDR1 SGHRS, CDR2 YFSETQ. Trimming shortened V by 7 bases and J by 0 bases, and 7 bases separated the two germline ends. DNA of the CDR3: TGCGCCAGCCGAAGCGACCAAGAGACCCAGTACTTC. This codes for CASRSDQETQYF.

The J gene is TRBJ1-2, the V gene TRBV6-5; 9 bases are a match to TRBD1. This CDR3 is built from 14 residues. V lost 6 bases, J lost 1 base, and 3 bases stayed unmatched. Germline loops: CDR1 MNHEY, CDR2 SVGAGI. Here the CDR3 DNA reads TGTGCCAGCAGCCCGGGACAGGGTAACTATGGCTACACCTTC. This encodes CASSPGQGNYGYTF.

J is TRBJ2-7 and V is TRBV28, with 9 bases that match TRBD2. CDR3 length: 15 residues. Per the germline V gene, CDR1 is MDHEN and CDR2 is SYDVKM. V lost 4 bases to trimming and J lost 4 bases; unmatched junction nucleotides: 8. The CDR3 loop reads CASSSRSGRGYEQYF. CDR3 DNA sequence: TGTGCCAGCAGTTCCCGTAGCGGGAGAGGATACGAGCAGTACTTC.

The genes are TRBV6-1 and TRBJ1-2, with 9 nucleotides matching TRBD1. Germline CDR1 and CDR2: MNHNS and SASEGT. The V segment lost 7 bases and the J segment 4 bases; nucleotides outside the gene matches: 7. The CDR3 runs 14 residues. CDR3 sequence (DNA): TGTGCCAGCAATCCACAGGGGGCTGGCTATGGCTACACCTTC. Its translation: CASNPQGAGYGYTF.

V and J are TRBV10-3 and TRBJ1-4; perhaps TRBD1 as D (5 bases). The V end was cut by 8 bases, the J end by 7 bases, with 14 bases between. There are 13 residues in the CDR3. The germline gives CDR1 ENHRY, CDR2 SYGVKD. The CDR3 DNA is TGTGCCATCGGGGGAGGGGATGGTGAAAAACTGTTTTTT. Its protein product is CAIGGGDGEKLFF.

The chain couples TRBV20-1 to TRBJ1-2; TRBD1 might be the D (5 bases). Germline V gives CDR1 DFQATT, CDR2 SNEGSKA (reference sequence). The CDR3 extends over 11 amino acids. V was shortened by 6 bases and J by 8 bases, with 13 bases between the two germline ends. CDR3 in DNA: TGCAGTGCGCAGGGAATGGGAGGCTACACCTTC. Its translation is CSAQGMGGYTF.

The rearrangement uses TRBV5-8 and TRBJ2-5; TRBD1 aligns across 9 bases. Trimming took 0 bases from V and 3 from J; bases not matched to a gene: 3. The CDR3 runs 15 residues. Germline loops: CDR1 SGHTS, CDR2 YDEGEE. The CDR3 is CASSLGGTGKETQYF. Written as DNA, the CDR3 is TGTGCCAGCAGCTTGGGGGGGACAGGGAAAGAGACCCAGTACTTC.

About this clone: No conserved phenylalanine or tryptophan is present at the end of the CDR3, so a read error is the likely explanation. The chain recombines TRBV7-9 with TRBJ2-4; D gene ambiguous. V was shortened by 3 bases and J by 6 bases, with 9 bases between the two germline ends. In germline, CDR1 is SEHNR, CDR2 FQNEAQ (reference sequence). The CDR3 contains 13 residues. The CDR3 is CASSFLQANIQYV. Written as DNA, the CDR3 is TGTGCCAGCAGCTTTCTCCAGGCAAACATTCAGTACGTC.

This chain connects TRBV2 to TRBJ2-3; 7 positions agree with TRBD2. From germline, CDR1 is SNHLY and CDR2 FYNNEI. Trimming removed 4 bases from V and 0 bases from J; junction bases left unmatched: 10. The CDR3 has 17 amino acids. CDR3 in amino acids: CASSGLAADPSTDTQYF. The CDR3 DNA reads as TGTGCCAGCAGTGGTCTAGCGGCAGACCCTAGCACAGATACGCAGTATTTT.

This clone was found once. The rearrangement links TRBV9 to TRBJ1-1; tentative D call: TRBD1 (5 bases). Deletions cut 0 bases from V and 0 bases from J, with 9 bases between. Per the germline V gene, CDR1 is SGDLS and CDR2 is YYNGEE. This CDR3 has 15 residues. CDR3 sequence (DNA): TGTGCCAGCAGCGTAGGGACATACTTGAACACTGAAGCTTTCTTT. Its protein product is CASSVGTYLNTEAFF.

V and J are TRBV27 and TRBJ1-4, with 10 bases fitting TRBD1. The CDR3 runs to 18 residues. With 5 bases clipped from V and 2 bases from J, the junction kept 11 bases outside the gene matches. Germline-derived CDR1 and CDR2 are MNHEY and SMNVEV (reference sequence). The CDR3 DNA is TGTGCCAGCAGTCCCGGGACAGGGGCTGGTAGGACTAATGAAAAACTGTTTTTT. Translating it yields CASSPGTGAGRTNEKLFF.

This clone was seen a handful of times. The genes are TRBV6-5 and TRBJ1-5; a weak D match, TRBD1 (6 bases). Germline V gene data show CDR1 as MNHEY and CDR2 as SVGAGI. CDR3 size: 13 residues. V was trimmed by 6 bases and J by 4 bases, leaving 10 bases between them. DNA for the CDR3: TGTGCCAGCAGCGCACAGGGAAATCAGCCCCAGCATTTT. Amino acids: CASSAQGNQPQHF.

The gene calls are TRBV5-6 and TRBJ2-1; 11 bases align to TRBD2. Germline assignment: CDR1 SGHDT and CDR2 YYEEEE. The CDR3 is 15 residues long. Trimming at V came to 4 bases and at J to 2 bases, leaving 2 bases not matched to a gene. The CDR3 is CASSQGLAAYNEQFF. The CDR3 bases are TGTGCCAGCAGCCAGGGACTAGCGGCCTACAATGAGCAGTTCTTC.

The chain carries TRBV18 and TRBJ2-7, with TRBD1 matching over 8 bases. J gave up 0 bases and V 4 bases, and 5 bases lay outside the gene matches. Germline V lookup: CDR1 KGHSH, CDR2 LQKENI. The CDR3 is 15 amino acids. This CDR3 reads CASSRGQEYSYEQYF. CDR3 sequence (DNA): TGTGCCAGCTCACGGGGACAGGAATACTCCTACGAGCAGTACTTC.

This rearrangement joins TRBV21-1 to TRBJ2-7; the table's D call TRBD1 went unverified against the DNA. TRBV21-1 is a pseudogene. The CDR3 is 10 amino acids. For the CDR3, the DNA is TGTGCCAGCAGCGATGACAGGAATTACTTC. Protein: CASSDDRNYF.

The table lists this clone with a few counts. The chain joins TRBV5-6 to TRBJ1-5; D is perhaps TRBD1 (5 bases). Trimming cost V 0 bases and J 7 bases, with 11 bases left between them. The CDR3 runs to 14 residues. Germline V gene data show CDR1 as SGHDT and CDR2 as YYEEEE. DNA of the CDR3: TGTGCCAGCAGCTTGGGCAGGGTTGGACAGCCCCAGCATTTT. Encoded protein: CASSLGRVGQPQHF. Filled out from reference TRBV5-6 and TRBJ1-5, the complete variable domain reads DAGVTQSPTHLIKTRGQQVTLRCSPKSGHDTVSWYQQALGQGPQFIFQYYEEEERQRGNFPDRFSGHQFPNYSSELNVNALLLGDSALYLCASSLGRVGQPQHFGDGTRLSIL.

The chain employs TRBV29-1 and TRBJ2-5; 11 positions agree with TRBD2. V lost 4 bases and J lost 10; bases outside the gene matches: 8. Germline CDR1 and CDR2: SQVTM and ANQGSEA. This CDR3 region has 13 residues. The CDR3 DNA sequence: TGCAGCGTTGGGCTAGCGGGAGGCCCCGGCCAGTACTTC. Its protein product is CSVGLAGGPGQYF.

The V and J genes are TRBV29-1 and TRBJ1-1; perhaps TRBD1 as D (6 bases). Per the germline V gene, CDR1 is SQVTM and CDR2 is ANQGSEA. Between the trimmed V and J ends, which lost 7 bases and 0 bases, there was a span of 15 bases. This CDR3 is built from 14 residues. The CDR3 DNA is TGCAGCGGGTACGACCGGGACATGAACACTGAAGCTTTCTTT. Translated: CSGYDRDMNTEAFF.

This rearrangement joins TRBV13 to TRBJ1-1, with 9 bases matching TRBD1. The J segment lost 12 bases and the V segment lost 5 bases, leaving 16 bases of the junction unmatched. The CDR3 length is 15 residues. CDR1 PRHDT and CDR2 FYEKMQ come from the germline V gene (reference sequence). The CDR3 spells CASSLSDRGGLRSFF. CDR3 in DNA: TGTGCCAGCAGCCTATCGGACAGGGGTGGGCTTAGGTCTTTCTTT.

V usage is TRBV6-6 and J usage is TRBJ2-7; TRBD1 is a possible D gene (6 bases). The CDR3 covers 12 residues. Germline V CDR1 and CDR2: MNHNY, SVGAGI (reference sequence). Trimming left V 6 bases short and J 2 bases short, with 8 bases between. The DNA of the CDR3 is TGTGCCAGCAGCCACAGGGCCTACGAGCAGTACTTC. Translating it yields CASSHRAYEQYF.

V and J are TRBV5-1 and TRBJ2-1; 9 bases are a match to TRBD1. J lost 6 bases, V lost 9 bases, and 10 bases had no gene match. This CDR3 has 14 residues. Germline CDR1 SGHRS, CDR2 YFSETQ. Here the CDR3 reads CATTHSGQGNEQFF. In nucleotides, the CDR3 is TGCGCCACTACCCATTCGGGACAGGGCAATGAGCAGTTCTTC. Looking up the rest from reference TRBV5-1 and TRBJ2-1 gives the full variable domain: KAGVTQTPRYLIKTRGQQVTLSCSPISGHRSVSWYQQTPGQGLQFLFEYFSETQRNKGNFPGRFSGRQFSNSRSEMNVSTLELGDSALYLCATTHSGQGNEQFFGPGTRLTVL.